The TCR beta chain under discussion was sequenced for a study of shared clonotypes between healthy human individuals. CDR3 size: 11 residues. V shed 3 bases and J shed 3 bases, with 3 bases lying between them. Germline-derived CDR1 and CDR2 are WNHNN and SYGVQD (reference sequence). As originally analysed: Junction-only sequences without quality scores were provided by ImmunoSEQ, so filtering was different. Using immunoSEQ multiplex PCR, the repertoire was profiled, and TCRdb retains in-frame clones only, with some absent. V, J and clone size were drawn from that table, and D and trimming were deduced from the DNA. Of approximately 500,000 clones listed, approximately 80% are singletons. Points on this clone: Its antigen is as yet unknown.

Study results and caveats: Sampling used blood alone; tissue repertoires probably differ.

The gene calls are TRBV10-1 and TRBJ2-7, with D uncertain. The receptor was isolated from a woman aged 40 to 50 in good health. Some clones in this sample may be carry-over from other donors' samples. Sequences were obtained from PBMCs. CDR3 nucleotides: TGCGCCAGCAGTGATGACTACGAGCAGTACTTC. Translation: CASSDDYEQYF.